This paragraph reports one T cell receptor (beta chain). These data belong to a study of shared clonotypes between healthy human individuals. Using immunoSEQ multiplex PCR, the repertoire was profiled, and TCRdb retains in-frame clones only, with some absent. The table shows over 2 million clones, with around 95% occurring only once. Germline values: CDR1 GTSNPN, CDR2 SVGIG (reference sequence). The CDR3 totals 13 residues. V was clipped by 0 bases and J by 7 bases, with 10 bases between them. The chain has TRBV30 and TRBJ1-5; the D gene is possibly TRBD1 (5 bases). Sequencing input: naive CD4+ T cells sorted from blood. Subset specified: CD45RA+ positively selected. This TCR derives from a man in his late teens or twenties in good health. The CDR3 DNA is TGTGCCTGGAGTGTAGATGAGGGGCAGCCCCAGCATTTT. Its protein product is CAWSVDEGQPQHF.